Listed here are 11 T cell receptor beta chains from one sample, sequenced in a study of T-cell reconstitution after alpha-beta-depleted transplantation in children. The authors prepared the TCRbeta library with unique molecular identifiers. Each CDR3 protein gets one entry after TCRdb re-called the PCR reads with MiXCR. Here the sample spans over 400,000 distinct CDR3 sequences, 43% being singletons. The sequencing used PBMCs, collected before TCRalphabeta/CD19-depleted stem cell transplant. These receptors came from a girl aged 2 to 10 with aplastic anemia, due to receive a stem cell transplant.

Ten or more counts support this clonotype. This sequence joins TRBV20-1 and TRBJ2-5; D not resolved. The germline V gene has CDR1 DFQATT and CDR2 SNEGSKA (reference sequence). The CDR3 loop spans 12 amino acids. CDR3: CSRPGFQETQYF. The CDR3 region has the DNA TGCAGCCGTCCGGGTTTTCAAGAGACCCAGTACTTC.

This sequence joins TRBV7-9 and TRBJ2-6; D gene ambiguous. Between the trimmed V and J ends, which lost 3 bases and 5 bases, there was a span of 11 bases. The CDR3 length is 15 residues. Germline loops: CDR1 SEHNR, CDR2 FQNEAQ (reference sequence). The chain's CDR3 is CASSLKGRRANVLTF. Written as DNA, the CDR3 is TGTGCCAGCAGCTTGAAAGGTCGGCGGGCCAACGTCCTGACTTTC. Complete variable domain (other parts from reference TRBV7-9 and TRBJ2-6): DTGVSQNPRHKITKRGQNVTFRCDPISEHNRLYWYRQTLGQGPEFLTYFQNEAQLEKSRLLSDRFSAERPKGSFSTLEIQRTEQGDSAMYLCASSLKGRRANVLTFGAGSRLTVL.

V and J are TRBV4-2 and TRBJ2-5; D not certain. Germline V gene data show CDR1 as LGHNA and CDR2 as YNFKEQ. The CDR3 spans 17 residues. V was clipped by 5 bases and J by 4 bases, with 23 bases between them. The CDR3 DNA reads TGTGCCAGCAGCGGCACATTGCCGGGTCAGACCGGAGAGACCCAGTACTTC. This encodes CASSGTLPGQTGETQYF.

This clonotype came up many times. The rearrangement joins TRBV6-1 to TRBJ2-7; the D is unclear. The CDR3 runs to 15 residues. Trimming took off 6 bases at V and 0 bases at J, with 15 bases between the two ends. CDR1 MNHNS and CDR2 SASEGT come from the germline V gene. The CDR3 here is CASRGTQEISYEQYF. CDR3 nucleotides: TGTGCCAGCAGGGGAACCCAGGAGATCTCCTACGAGCAGTACTTC.

This clonotype was counted only a few times. The chain links TRBV12-3 or TRBV12-4 to TRBJ2-3; D is perhaps TRBD1 (6 bases). The CDR3 consists of 15 residues. V lost 2 bases, J lost 6 bases, and 15 bases lay in between. The CDR3 is CASSLPTGGRDTQYF. The CDR3 nucleotides are TGTGCCAGCAGTTTACCGACAGGAGGTCGGGATACGCAGTATTTT.

The V and J genes are TRBV19 and TRBJ1-5; TRBD1 might be the D (6 bases). Trimming left V 4 bases short and J 4 bases short, with 20 bases between. Germline CDR1 is LNHDA and CDR2 is SQIVND (reference sequence). The CDR3 runs 17 residues. The CDR3 here is CASSREKGAGANQPQHF. The CDR3, as DNA: TGTGCCAGTAGTAGAGAAAAAGGGGCAGGGGCTAATCAGCCCCAGCATTTT.

The chain has TRBV28 and TRBJ1-1; 7 bases map to TRBD1. The CDR3 has 15 amino acids. From germline, CDR1 is MDHEN and CDR2 SYDVKM. Losses at the gene ends were 9 bases for V and 5 bases for J; bases not matched to a gene: 15. The CDR3 bases are TGTGCCAGTGGGGAGATGACAGGGATTTCAACTGAAGCTTTCTTT. Amino acids: CASGEMTGISTEAFF.

V gene TRBV5-6 combines with J gene TRBJ1-3; perhaps TRBD1 as D (5 bases). Per the germline V gene, CDR1 is SGHDT and CDR2 is YYEEEE. Trimming cost V 4 bases and J 9 bases, with 8 bases left between them. The CDR3 totals 11 residues. The DNA of the CDR3 is TGTGCCAGCAGCGTCGACAGCACCATATATTTT. This encodes CASSVDSTIYF. The full variable domain, its missing parts supplied by reference TRBV5-6 and TRBJ1-3, is DAGVTQSPTHLIKTRGQQVTLRCSPKSGHDTVSWYQQALGQGPQFIFQYYEEEERQRGNFPDRFSGHQFPNYSSELNVNALLLGDSALYLCASSVDSTIYFGEGSWLTVV.

The chain carries TRBV28 and TRBJ2-3; TRBD2 aligns across 7 bases. This CDR3 has 16 amino acids. CDR1 and CDR2 (germline): MDHEN, SYDVKM. Trimming took 9 bases from V and 2 from J; bases not matched to a gene: 14. CDR3 amino acids: CASRNLPSGHTDTQYF. In DNA, the CDR3 is TGTGCCAGTCGAAACCTCCCTAGCGGACACACAGATACGCAGTATTTT.

In this sample, this clonotype turned up a few times. The chain links TRBV5-4 to TRBJ2-1; TRBD2 matches 11 bases. The length of the CDR3 is 17 residues. The germline CDR1 and CDR2 sequences are SGHNT and YYREEE (reference sequence). J lost 4 bases, V lost 4 bases, and 10 bases had no gene match. The CDR3 DNA sequence: TGTGCCAGCAGCCTCCTTAGCGGGAGGGGTTTGTACAATGAGCAGTTCTTC. It specifies CASSLLSGRGLYNEQFF.

The rearrangement links TRBV2 to TRBJ2-1; 9 nucleotides line up with TRBD2. The CDR3 consists of 15 residues. V dropped 8 bases and J dropped 6; count of bases not matched to a gene: 11. The germline gives CDR1 SNHLY, CDR2 FYNNEI. The DNA of the CDR3 is TGTGCCAGCGATGCGGGGGCGGGAGGGTTCAATGAGCAGTTCTTC. Amino acids: CASDAGAGGFNEQFF.